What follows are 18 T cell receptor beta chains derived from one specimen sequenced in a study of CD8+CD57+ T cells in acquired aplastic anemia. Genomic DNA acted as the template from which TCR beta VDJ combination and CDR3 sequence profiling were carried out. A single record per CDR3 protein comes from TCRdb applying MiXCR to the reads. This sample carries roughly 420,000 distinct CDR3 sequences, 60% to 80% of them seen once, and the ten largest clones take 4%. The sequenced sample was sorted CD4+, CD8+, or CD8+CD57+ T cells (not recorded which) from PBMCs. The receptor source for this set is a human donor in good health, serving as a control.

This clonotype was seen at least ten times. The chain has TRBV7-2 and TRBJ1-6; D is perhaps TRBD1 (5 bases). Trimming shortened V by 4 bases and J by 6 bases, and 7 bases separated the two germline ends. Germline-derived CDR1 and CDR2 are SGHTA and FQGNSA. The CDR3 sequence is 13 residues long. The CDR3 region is CASSSDSNSPLHF. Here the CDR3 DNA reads TGTGCCAGCAGCTCAGACAGTAATTCACCCCTCCACTTT.

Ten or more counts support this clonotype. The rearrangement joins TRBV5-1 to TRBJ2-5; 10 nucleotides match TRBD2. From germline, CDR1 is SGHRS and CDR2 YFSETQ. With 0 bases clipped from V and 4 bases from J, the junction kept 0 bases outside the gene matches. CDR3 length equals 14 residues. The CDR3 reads CASSLERGGETQYF. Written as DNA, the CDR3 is TGCGCCAGCAGCTTGGAGCGGGGGGGAGAGACCCAGTACTTC.

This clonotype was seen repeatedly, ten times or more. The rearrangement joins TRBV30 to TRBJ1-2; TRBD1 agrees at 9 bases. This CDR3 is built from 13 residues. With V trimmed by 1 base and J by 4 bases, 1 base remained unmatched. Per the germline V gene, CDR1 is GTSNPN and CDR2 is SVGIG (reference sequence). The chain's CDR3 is CAWSEDRGYGYTF. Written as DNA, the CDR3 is TGTGCCTGGAGTGAGGACAGGGGCTATGGCTACACCTTC.

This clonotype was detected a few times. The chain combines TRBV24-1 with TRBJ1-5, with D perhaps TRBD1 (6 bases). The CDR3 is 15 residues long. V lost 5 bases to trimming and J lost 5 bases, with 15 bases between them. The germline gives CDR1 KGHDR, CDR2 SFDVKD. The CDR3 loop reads CATSARGRGDQPQHF. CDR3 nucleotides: TGTGCCACCAGTGCCCGTGGGAGGGGGGATCAGCCCCAGCATTTT.

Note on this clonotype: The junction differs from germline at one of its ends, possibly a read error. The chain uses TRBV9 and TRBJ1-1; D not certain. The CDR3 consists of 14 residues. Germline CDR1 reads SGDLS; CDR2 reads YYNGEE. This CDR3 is CASRAELWVNEAFF. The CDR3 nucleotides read TGTGCCAGCAGGGCCGAACTCTGGGTAAATGAAGCATTCTTT.

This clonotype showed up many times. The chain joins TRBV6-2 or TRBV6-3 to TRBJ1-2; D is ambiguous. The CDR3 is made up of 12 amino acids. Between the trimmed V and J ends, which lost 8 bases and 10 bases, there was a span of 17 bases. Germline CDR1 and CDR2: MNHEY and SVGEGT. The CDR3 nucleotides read TGTGCCAGCGGACCCCACGCACAGAACTACACCTTC. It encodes CASGPHAQNYTF.

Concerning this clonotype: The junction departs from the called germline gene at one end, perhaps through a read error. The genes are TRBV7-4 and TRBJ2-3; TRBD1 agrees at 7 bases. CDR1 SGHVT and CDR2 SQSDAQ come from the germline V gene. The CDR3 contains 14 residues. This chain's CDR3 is CASSARDRVSQKRF. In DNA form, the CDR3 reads TGTGCCAGCAGCGCGAGGGACAGAGTATCACAGAAACGCTTT.

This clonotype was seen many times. The CDR3 spells CSALGTGAISVGYTF. The CDR3, as DNA: TGCAGTGCTCTCGGGACCGGGGCGATATCAGTCGGCTACACCTTC. The chain links TRBV20-1 to TRBJ1-2; D possibly corresponds to TRBD1 (5 bases). CDR1 is DFQATT, CDR2 SNEGSKA, per germline (reference sequence). The CDR3 is 15 amino acids. V was pared by 5 bases and J by 8 bases, with 24 bases between.

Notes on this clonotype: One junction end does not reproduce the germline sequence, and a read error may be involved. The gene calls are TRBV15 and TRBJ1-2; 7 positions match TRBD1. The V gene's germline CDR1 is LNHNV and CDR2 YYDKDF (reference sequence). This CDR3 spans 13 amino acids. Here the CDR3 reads CATSRTRGFRYQF. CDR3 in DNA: TGTGCCACCAGCCGTACCAGGGGGTTTCGCTACCAGTTC. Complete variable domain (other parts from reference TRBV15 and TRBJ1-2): DAMVIQNPRYQVTQFGKPVTLSCSQTLNHNVMYWYQQKSSQAPKLLFHYYDKDFNNEADTPDNFQSRRPNTSFCFLDIRSPGLGDTAMYLCATSRTRGFRYQFGSGTRLTVV.

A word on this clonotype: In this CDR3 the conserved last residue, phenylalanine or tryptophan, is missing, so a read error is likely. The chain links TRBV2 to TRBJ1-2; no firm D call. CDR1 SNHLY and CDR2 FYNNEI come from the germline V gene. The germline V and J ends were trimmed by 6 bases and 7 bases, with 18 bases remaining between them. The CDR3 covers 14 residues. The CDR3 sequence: CASSNGDTEFGYTV. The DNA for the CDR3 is TGTGCCAGCAGCAATGGCGACACAGAGTTTGGCTACACCGTG.

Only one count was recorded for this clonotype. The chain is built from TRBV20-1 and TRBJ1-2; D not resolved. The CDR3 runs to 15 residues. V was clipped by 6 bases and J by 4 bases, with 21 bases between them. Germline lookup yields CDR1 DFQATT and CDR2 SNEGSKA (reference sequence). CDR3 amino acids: CSAMRPRPPRYGYTF. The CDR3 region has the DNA TGCAGTGCGATGCGACCTAGGCCACCCCGCTATGGCTACACCTTC.

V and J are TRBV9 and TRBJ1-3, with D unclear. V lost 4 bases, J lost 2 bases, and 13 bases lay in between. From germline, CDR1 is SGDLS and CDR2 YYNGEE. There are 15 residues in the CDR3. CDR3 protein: CASSRGREAGNTIYF. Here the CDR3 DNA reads TGTGCCAGCAGCCGAGGGAGGGAAGCTGGAAACACCATATATTTT.

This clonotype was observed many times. The CDR3 here is CASSLVGFREKLFF. In DNA, the CDR3 is TGCGCCAGCAGCTTGGTAGGGTTTCGAGAAAAACTGTTTTTT. V gene TRBV5-1 combines with J gene TRBJ1-4; D is undetermined. Germline lookup yields CDR1 SGHRS and CDR2 YFSETQ. This CDR3 comprises 14 residues. V was clipped by 0 bases and J by 8 bases, with 11 bases between them.

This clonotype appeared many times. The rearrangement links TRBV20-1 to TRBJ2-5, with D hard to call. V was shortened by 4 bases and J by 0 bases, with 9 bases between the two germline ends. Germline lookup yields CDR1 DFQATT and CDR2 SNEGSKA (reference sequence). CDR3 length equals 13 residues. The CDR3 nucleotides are TGCAGTGCTACCCGCGACAACCAAGAGACCCAGTACTTC. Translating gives CSATRDNQETQYF.

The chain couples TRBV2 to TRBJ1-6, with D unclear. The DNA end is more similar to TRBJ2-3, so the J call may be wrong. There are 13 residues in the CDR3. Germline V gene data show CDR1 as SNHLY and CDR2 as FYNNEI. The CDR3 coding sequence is TGTGCCAGCTCGGCAGACGGCACATCTACGCAGTATTTT. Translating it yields CASSADGTSTQYF.

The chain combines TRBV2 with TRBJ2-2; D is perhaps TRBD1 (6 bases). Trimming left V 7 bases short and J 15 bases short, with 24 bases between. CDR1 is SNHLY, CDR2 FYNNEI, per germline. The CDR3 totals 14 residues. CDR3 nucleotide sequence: TGTGCCAGCACCACACAGGGTAAGACCGGCGAGATGTTTTTT. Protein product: CASTTQGKTGEMFF.

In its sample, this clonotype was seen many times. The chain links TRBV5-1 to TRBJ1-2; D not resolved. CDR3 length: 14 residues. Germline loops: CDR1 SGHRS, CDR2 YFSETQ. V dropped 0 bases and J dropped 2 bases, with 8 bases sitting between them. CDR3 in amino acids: CASSLDGRNYGYTF. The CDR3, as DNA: TGCGCCAGCAGCTTGGATGGCAGAAACTATGGCTACACCTTC. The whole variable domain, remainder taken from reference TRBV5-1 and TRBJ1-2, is KAGVTQTPRYLIKTRGQQVTLSCSPISGHRSVSWYQQTPGQGLQFLFEYFSETQRNKGNFPGRFSGRQFSNSRSEMNVSTLELGDSALYLCASSLDGRNYGYTFGSGTRLTVV.

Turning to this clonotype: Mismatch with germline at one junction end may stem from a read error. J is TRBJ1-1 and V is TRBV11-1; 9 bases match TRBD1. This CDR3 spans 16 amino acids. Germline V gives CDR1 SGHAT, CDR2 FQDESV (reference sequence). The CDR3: CASSRTGGMWDTEAFF. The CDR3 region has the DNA TGTGCCAGCAGCAGAACAGGGGGCATGTGGGACACTGAGGCTTTCTTT.